This T cell receptor (beta chain) was identified in a study of cytomegalovirus exposure and HLA in healthy donors. Study-wide results and limits: In an earlier analysis, most TCR beta V segments were productive about 87% or about 30% of the time. The study reported that TCR beta sequences accurately predicted HLA-A and HLA-B alleles in most subjects. Most of the CMV-associated TCR beta chains (in a later analysis) appeared to be HLA-restricted.

Notes on this clone: Its target is unknown.

While unrecorded immune exposures were likely, the donors were nominally healthy when sampled. This PCR relied on a set of 60 Vbeta primers and 13 Jbeta primers. Clones were sequenced by immunoSEQ multiplex PCR, and TCRdb holds only the in-frame ones, with some missing. The sample has around 130,000 clones; roughly 69% are singletons. The receptor comes from a human donor in good health. The sequencing sample was made of PBMCs.

The CDR3 loop is CASSLGRSSTDTQYF. The CDR3 DNA reads TGTGCCAGCAGCTTGGGGCGGTCTAGCACAGATACGCAGTATTTT. The V call is TRBV11-2, the J call TRBJ2-3; a weak D match, TRBD1 (5 bases). Between the trimmed V and J ends, which lost 3 bases and 0 bases, there was a span of 10 bases. CDR3 length: 15 residues. CDR1 is SGHAT and CDR2 is FQNNGV in the germline V gene.